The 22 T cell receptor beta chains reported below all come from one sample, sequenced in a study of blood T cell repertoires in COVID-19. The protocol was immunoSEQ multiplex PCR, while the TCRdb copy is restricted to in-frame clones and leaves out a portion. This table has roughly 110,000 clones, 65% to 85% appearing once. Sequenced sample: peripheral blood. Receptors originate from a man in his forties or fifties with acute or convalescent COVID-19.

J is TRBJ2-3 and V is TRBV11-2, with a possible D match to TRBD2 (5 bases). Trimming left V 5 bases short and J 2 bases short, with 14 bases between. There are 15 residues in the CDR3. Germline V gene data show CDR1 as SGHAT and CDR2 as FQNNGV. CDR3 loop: CASSGGPTLTDTQYF. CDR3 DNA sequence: TGTGCCAGCAGCGGCGGGCCAACCCTCACAGATACGCAGTATTTT.

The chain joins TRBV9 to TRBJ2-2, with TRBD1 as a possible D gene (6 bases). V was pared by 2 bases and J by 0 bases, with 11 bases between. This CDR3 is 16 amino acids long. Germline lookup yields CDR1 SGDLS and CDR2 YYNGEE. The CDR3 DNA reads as TGTGCCAGCAGCGTGGGGGCCCGGCCGAACACCGGGGAGCTGTTTTTT. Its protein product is CASSVGARPNTGELFF.

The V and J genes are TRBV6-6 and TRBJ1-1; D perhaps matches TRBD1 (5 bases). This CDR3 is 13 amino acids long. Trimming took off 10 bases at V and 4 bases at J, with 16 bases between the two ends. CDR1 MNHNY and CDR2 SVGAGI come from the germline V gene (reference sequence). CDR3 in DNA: TGTGCCACCTCCGGGGGATTAGGCACTGAAGCTTTCTTT. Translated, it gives CATSGGLGTEAFF.

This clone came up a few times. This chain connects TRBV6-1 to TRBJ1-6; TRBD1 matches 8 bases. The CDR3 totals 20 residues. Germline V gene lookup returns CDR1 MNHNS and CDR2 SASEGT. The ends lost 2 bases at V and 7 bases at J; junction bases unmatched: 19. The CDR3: CASSERWEAGGLPGNSPLHF. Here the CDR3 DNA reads TGTGCCAGCAGTGAAAGGTGGGAGGCAGGGGGCCTTCCCGGAAATTCACCCCTCCACTTT.

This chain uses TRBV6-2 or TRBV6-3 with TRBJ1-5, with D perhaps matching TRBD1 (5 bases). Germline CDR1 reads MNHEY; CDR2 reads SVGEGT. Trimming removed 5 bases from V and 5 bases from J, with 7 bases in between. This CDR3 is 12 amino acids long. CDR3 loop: CASSQGDQPQHF. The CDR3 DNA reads TGTGCCAGCAGTCAAGGGGATCAGCCCCAGCATTTT.

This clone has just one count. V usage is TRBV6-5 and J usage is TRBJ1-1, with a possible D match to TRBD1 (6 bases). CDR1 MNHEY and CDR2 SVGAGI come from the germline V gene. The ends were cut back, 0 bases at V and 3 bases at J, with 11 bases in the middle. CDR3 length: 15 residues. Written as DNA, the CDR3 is TGTGCCAGCAGTTACTCGAACAGGGCCCACACTGAAGCTTTCTTT. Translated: CASSYSNRAHTEAFF.

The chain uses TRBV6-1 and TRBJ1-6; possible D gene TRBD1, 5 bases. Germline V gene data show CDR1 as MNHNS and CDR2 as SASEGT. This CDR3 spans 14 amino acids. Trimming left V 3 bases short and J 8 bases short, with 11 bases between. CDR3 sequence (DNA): TGTGCCAGCAGTGAGAAGGGGCTCTATTCACCCCTCCACTTT. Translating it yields CASSEKGLYSPLHF.

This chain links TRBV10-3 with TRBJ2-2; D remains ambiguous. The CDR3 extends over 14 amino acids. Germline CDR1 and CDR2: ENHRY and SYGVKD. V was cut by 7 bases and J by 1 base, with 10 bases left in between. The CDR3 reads CAINGDLNTGELFF. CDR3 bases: TGTGCCATCAATGGAGATCTGAACACCGGGGAGCTGTTTTTT.

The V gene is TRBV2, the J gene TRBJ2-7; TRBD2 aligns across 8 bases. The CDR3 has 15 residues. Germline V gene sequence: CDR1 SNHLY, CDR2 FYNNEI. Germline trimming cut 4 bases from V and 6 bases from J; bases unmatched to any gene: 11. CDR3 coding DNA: TGTGCCAGCAGTGCGGGTAGAGCGGGGGTCTCCGAGCAGTACTTC. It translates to CASSAGRAGVSEQYF.

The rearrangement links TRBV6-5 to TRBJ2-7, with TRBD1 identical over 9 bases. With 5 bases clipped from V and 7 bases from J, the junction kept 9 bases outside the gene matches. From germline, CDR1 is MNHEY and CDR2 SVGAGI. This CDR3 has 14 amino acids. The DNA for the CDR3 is TGTGCCAGCAGTCTTACAGGGGGCTTGGGGGAGCAGTACTTC. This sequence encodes CASSLTGGLGEQYF.

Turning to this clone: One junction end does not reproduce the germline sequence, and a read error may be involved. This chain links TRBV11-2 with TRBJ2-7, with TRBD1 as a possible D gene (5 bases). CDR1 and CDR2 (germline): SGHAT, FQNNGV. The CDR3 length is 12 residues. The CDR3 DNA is TGTGCCAGCAGCCTAGACAGATACGAGCAGTACTTC. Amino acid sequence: CASSLDRYEQYF.

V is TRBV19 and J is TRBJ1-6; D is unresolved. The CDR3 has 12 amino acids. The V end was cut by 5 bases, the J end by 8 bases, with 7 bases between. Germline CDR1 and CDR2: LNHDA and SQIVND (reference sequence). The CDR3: CASSPPDSPLHF. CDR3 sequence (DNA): TGTGCCAGTAGTCCCCCCGATTCACCCCTCCACTTT.

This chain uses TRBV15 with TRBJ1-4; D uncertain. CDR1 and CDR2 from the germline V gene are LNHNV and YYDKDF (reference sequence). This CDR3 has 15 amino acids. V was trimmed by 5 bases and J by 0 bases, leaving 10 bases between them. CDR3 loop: CATSRESATNEKLFF. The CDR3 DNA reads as TGTGCCACCAGCCGGGAAAGTGCAACTAATGAAAAACTGTTTTTT.

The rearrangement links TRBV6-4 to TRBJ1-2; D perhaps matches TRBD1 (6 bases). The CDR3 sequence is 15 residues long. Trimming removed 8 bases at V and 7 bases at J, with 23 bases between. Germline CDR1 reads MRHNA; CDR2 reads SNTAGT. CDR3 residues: CASAPRPGTPIGYTF. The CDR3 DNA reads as TGTGCCAGCGCCCCGCGACCCGGGACACCCATTGGCTACACCTTC.

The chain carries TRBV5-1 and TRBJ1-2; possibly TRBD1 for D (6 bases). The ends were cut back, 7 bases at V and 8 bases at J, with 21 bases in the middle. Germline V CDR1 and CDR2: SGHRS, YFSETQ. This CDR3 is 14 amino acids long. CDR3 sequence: CASHEGGTVKGYTF. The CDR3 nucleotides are TGCGCCAGCCACGAGGGGGGGACGGTCAAAGGCTACACCTTC.

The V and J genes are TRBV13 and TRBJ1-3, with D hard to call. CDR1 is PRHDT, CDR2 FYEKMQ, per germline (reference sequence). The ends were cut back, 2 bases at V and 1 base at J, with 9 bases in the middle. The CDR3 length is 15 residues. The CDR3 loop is CASSLKWRSGNTIYF. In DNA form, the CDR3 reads TGTGCCAGCAGCTTAAAATGGCGGTCTGGAAACACCATATATTTT. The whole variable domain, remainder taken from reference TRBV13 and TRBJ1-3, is AAGVIQSPRHLIKEKRETATLKCYPIPRHDTVYWYQQGPGQDPQFLISFYEKMQSDKGSIPDRFSAQQFSDYHSELNMSSLELGDSALYFCASSLKWRSGNTIYFGEGSWLTVV.

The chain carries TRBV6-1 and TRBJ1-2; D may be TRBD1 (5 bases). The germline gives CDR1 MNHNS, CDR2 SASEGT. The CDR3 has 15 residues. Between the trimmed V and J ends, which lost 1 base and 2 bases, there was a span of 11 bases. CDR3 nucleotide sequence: TGTGCCAGCAGTGAAGTTCCAGGGTCGAACTATGGCTACACCTTC. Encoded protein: CASSEVPGSNYGYTF.

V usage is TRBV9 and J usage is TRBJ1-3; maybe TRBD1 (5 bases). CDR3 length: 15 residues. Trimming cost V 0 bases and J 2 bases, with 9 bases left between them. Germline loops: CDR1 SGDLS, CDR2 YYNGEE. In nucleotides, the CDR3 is TGTGCCAGCAGCGTAGGGTCAGGGACTGGAAACACCATATATTTT. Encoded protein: CASSVGSGTGNTIYF.

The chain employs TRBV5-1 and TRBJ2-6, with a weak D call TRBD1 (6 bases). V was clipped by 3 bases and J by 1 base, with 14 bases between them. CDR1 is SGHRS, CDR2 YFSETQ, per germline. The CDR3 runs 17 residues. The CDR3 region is CASSSSTGRSGANVLTF. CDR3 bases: TGCGCCAGCAGCTCCTCGACAGGACGATCTGGGGCCAACGTCCTGACTTTC.

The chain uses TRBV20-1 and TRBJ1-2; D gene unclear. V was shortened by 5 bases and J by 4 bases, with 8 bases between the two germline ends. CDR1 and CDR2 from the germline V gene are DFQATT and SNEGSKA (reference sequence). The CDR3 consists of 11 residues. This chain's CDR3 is CSASGVYGYTF. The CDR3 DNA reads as TGCAGTGCTTCCGGGGTCTATGGCTACACCTTC.

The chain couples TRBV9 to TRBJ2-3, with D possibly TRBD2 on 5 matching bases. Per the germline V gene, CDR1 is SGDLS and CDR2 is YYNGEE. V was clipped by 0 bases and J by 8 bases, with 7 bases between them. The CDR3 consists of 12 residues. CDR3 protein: CASSVDEGTQYF. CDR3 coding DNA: TGTGCCAGCAGCGTAGATGAGGGTACGCAGTATTTT.

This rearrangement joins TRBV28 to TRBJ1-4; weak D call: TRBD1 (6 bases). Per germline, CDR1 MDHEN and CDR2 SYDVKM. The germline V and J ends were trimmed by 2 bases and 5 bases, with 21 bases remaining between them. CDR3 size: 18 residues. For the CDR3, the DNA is TGTGCCAGCAGTTTACATAAAACGTGGACAGCCCTAAATGAAAAACTGTTTTTT. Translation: CASSLHKTWTALNEKLFF.